This T cell receptor (beta chain) was captured by sequencing in a study of T cells in Graves' hyperthyroidism and ophthalmopathy. Study-level points and caveats: Most clonotypes that expanded in the thyroid above 0.001 also showed up in blood.

The CDR3 regions of TCR beta were amplified from RNA transcripts. The study used the HTBI primer set for a first-round RT-PCR of the TCR CDR3. In TCRdb, the multiplex PCR reads were re-called with MiXCR into one record per CDR3 protein. The sample includes 450,000 to 700,000 distinct CDR3 sequences, approximately 44% of them seen just once. Trimming cost V 8 bases and J 5 bases, with 24 bases left between them. Germline V CDR1 and CDR2: SEHNR, FQNEAQ (reference sequence). The CDR3 consists of 16 residues. Exclusion criteria comprised uncontrolled infection, other autoimmune disease, pregnancy or lactation. This clonotype was picked up many times. Its target is not known.

The chain joins TRBV7-9 to TRBJ2-5, with D possibly being TRBD1 (6 bases). Sequencing used peripheral blood or thyroid tissue (not recorded which). The origin of this receptor is an adult woman with Graves' disease, either hyperthyroidism or ophthalmopathy (not recorded which). The CDR3 is CASSPAGTGKVETQYF. The CDR3 region has the DNA TGTGCCAGCTCCCCCGCTGGTACAGGGAAGGTGGAGACCCAGTACTTC.